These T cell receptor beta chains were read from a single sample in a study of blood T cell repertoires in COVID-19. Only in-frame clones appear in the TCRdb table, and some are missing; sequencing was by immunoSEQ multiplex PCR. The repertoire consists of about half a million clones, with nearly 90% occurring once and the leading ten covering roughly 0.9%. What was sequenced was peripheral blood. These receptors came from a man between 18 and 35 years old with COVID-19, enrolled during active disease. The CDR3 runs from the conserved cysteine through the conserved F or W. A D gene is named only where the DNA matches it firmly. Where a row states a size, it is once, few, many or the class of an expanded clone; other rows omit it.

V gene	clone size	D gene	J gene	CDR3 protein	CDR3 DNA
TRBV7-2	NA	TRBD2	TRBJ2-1	CASSLGGVRGRAPGGEQFF	TGTGCCAGCAGCTTAGGTGGAGTACGCGGGAGGGCCCCCGGGGGTGAGCAGTTCTTC
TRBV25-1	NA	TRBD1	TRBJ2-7	CASSPGQGSYEQYF	TGTGCCAGCAGTCCGGGACAGGGGTCCTACGAGCAGTACTTC
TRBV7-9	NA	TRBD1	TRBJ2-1	CASRPRDSPYNEQFF	TGTGCCAGCAGACCCCGGGACAGCCCGTACAATGAGCAGTTCTTC
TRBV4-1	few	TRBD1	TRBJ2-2	CASSPRTGGSNTGELFF	TGCGCCAGCAGCCCCCGGACAGGGGGCTCGAACACCGGGGAGCTGTTTTTT
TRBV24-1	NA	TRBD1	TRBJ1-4	CATSRQGSEKLFF	TGTGCCACCAGTCGACAGGGGAGTGAAAAACTGTTTTTT
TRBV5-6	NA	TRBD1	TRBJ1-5	CASSSITGGDQPQHF	TGTGCCAGCAGTTCGATCACAGGGGGCGATCAGCCCCAGCATTTT
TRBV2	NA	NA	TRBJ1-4	CASISEGGGKLFF	TGTGCCAGCATCAGTGAGGGTGGAGGAAAACTGTTTTTT
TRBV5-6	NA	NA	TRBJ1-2	CASNRQDLVISYGYTF	TGTGCCAGCAACAGACAGGACCTCGTAATCTCCTATGGCTACACCTTC
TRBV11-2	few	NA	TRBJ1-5	CASSFRAGRNQPQHF	TGTGCCAGCAGCTTTAGGGCAGGGAGGAATCAGCCCCAGCATTTT
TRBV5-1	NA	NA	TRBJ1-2	CASSADSAYGYTF	TGCGCCAGCAGCGCGGACAGCGCCTATGGCTACACCTTC
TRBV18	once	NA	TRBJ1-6	CASSPRKTGETPLHF	TGTGCCAGCTCACCGAGGAAAACGGGAGAGACACCCCTCCACTTT
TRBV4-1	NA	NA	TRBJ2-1	CASSQAGAQTSSNEQFF	TGCGCCAGCAGCCAAGCTGGAGCCCAGACTAGTAGCAATGAGCAGTTCTTC
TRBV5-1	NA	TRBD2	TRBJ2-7	CASSLISGAEQYF	TGCGCCAGCAGCTTGATTAGCGGGGCCGAGCAGTACTTC
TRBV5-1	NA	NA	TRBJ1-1	CASSSRGSDTEAFF	TGCGCCAGCAGCAGCCGGGGTAGTGACACTGAAGCTTTCTTT
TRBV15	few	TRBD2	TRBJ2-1	CATSISGLAGVDEQFF	TGTGCCACCAGCATATCAGGACTAGCGGGAGTGGATGAGCAGTTCTTC
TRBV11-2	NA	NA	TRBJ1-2	CASSRAPTGYYGYTF	TGTGCCAGCAGTCGAGCCCCTACAGGGTACTATGGCTACACCTTC
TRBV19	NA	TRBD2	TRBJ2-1	CASSISAGGHNEQFF	TGTGCCAGTAGTATTTCAGCGGGGGGGCACAATGAGCAGTTCTTC
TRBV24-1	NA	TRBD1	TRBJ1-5	CATSPTAAQGLPTNSNQPQHF	TGTGCCACCAGCCCAACCGCCGCACAGGGGCTTCCTACTAATAGCAATCAGCCCCAGCATTTT
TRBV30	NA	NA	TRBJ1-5	CAWSVRRGGSNQPQHF	TGTGCCTGGAGTGTTAGGAGGGGAGGGAGCAATCAGCCCCAGCATTTT
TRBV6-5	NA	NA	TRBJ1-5	CASSKQGVKQPQHF	TGTGCCAGCAGTAAACAGGGTGTGAAGCAGCCCCAGCATTTT
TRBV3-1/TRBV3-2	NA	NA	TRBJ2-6	CASSQDAGFGANVLTF	TGTGCCAGCAGCCAAGACGCCGGGTTTGGGGCCAACGTCCTGACTTTC
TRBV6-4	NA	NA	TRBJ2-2	CASSGTPDNTGELFF	TGTGCCAGCAGCGGGACTCCTGATAACACCGGGGAGCTGTTTTTT
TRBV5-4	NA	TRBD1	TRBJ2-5	CASSWTGQETQYF	TGTGCCAGCAGCTGGACAGGTCAAGAGACCCAGTACTTC
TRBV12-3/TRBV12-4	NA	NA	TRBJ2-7	CASTRGPYEQYF	TGTGCCAGCACCCGTGGGCCCTACGAGCAGTACTTC
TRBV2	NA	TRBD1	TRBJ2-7	CACHPFPGQGAYEQYF	TGTGCCTGCCACCCCTTTCCGGGACAGGGGGCCTACGAGCAGTACTTC
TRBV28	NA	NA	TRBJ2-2	CASTERRELFF	TGTGCCAGCACAGAGAGGCGGGAGCTGTTTTTT
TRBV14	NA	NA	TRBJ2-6	CASSRPGSGANVLTF	TGTGCCAGCAGCCGCCCGGGCTCTGGGGCCAACGTCCTGACTTTC
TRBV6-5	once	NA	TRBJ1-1	CASYERRGANTEAFF	TGTGCCAGTTACGAGCGCCGCGGGGCGAACACTGAAGCTTTCTTT
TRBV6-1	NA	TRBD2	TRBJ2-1	CASSVGTSGMLSYNEQFF	TGTGCCAGCAGTGTAGGGACTAGCGGGATGTTGTCCTACAATGAGCAGTTCTTC
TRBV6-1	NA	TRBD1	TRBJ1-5	CASSGMRGQRHSNQPQHF	TGTGCCAGTAGTGGGATGCGGGGACAGCGACATAGCAATCAGCCCCAGCATTTT
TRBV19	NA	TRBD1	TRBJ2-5	CASRDRVQETQYF	TGTGCCAGCCGGGACAGGGTGCAAGAGACCCAGTACTTC
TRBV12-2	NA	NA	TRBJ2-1	CASRYPLFSSGGPTGNEQFF	TGTGCAAGTCGCTACCCCCTCTTTAGTAGCGGGGGGCCCACCGGCAATGAGCAGTTCTTC
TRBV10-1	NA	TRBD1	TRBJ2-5	CASSRDRKETQYF	TGCGCCAGCAGCCGGGACAGGAAAGAGACCCAGTACTTC
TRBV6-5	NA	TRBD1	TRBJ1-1	CASSYSHRGGTEAFF	TGTGCCAGCAGTTACTCCCACAGGGGGGGCACTGAAGCTTTCTTT
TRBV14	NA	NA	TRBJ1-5	CASSQDTRQPQHF	TGTGCCAGCAGCCAAGATACGCGTCAGCCCCAGCATTTT
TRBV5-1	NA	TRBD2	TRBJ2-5	CASSLALVASGVRETQYF	TGCGCCAGCAGCTTGGCCCTCGTTGCAAGCGGGGTACGGGAGACCCAGTACTTC
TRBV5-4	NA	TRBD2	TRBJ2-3	CASSLGAGGPTDTQYF	TGTGCCAGCAGCTTGGGTGCGGGGGGACCCACAGATACGCAGTATTTT
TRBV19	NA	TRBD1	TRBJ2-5	CASSMGTGAVETQYF	TGTGCCAGTAGTATGGGCACAGGGGCGGTTGAGACCCAGTACTTC
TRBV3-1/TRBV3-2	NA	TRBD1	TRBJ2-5	CASSQGRGRETQYF	TGTGCCAGCAGCCAAGGTAGGGGGCGGGAGACCCAGTACTTC
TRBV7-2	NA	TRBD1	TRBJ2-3	CASSFRARQGLGDTQYF	TGTGCCAGCAGCTTCCGAGCCCGACAGGGCTTAGGGGATACGCAGTATTTT
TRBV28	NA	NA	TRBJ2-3	CASRDIPGPTIGDTQYF	TGTGCCAGCAGAGATATTCCGGGTCCTACGATAGGAGATACGCAGTATTTT
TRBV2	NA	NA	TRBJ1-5	CASTQGPNQPQHF	TGTGCCAGCACCCAGGGCCCCAATCAGCCCCAGCATTTT
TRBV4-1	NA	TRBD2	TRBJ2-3	CASQAPGLARDTQYF	TGCGCCAGCCAAGCCCCCGGACTAGCTAGGGATACGCAGTATTTT
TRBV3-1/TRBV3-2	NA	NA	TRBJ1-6	CASSQIGVGNSPLHF	TGTGCCAGCAGCCAAATAGGGGTAGGGAATTCACCCCTCCACTTT
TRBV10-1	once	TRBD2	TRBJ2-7	CASGLAGGAEQYF	TGCGCCAGCGGACTAGCGGGGGGTGCCGAGCAGTACTTC
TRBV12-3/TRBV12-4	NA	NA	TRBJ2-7	CASSRRVLYEQYF	TGTGCCAGCTCGCGCAGGGTGCTCTACGAGCAGTACTTC
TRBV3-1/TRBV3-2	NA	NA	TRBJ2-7	CASSQLRGEQYF	TGTGCCAGCAGCCAATTAAGGGGCGAGCAGTACTTC
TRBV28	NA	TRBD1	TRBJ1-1	CASSLPTGATEAFF	TGTGCCAGCAGCCTTCCGACAGGGGCCACTGAAGCTTTCTTT
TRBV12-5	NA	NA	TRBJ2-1	CASGPGGPSGYYNEQFF	TGTGCTAGTGGTCCCGGAGGGCCATCGGGGTACTACAATGAGCAGTTCTTC
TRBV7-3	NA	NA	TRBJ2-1	CASSPRRESGEQFF	TGTGCCAGCAGCCCCCGCCGGGAGTCGGGTGAGCAGTTCTTC
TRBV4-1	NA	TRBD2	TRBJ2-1	CASSQPPGGPDNEQFF	TGCGCCAGCAGCCAGCCCCCGGGAGGGCCGGACAATGAGCAGTTCTTC
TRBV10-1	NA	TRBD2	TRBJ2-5	CASSGAASGSETQYF	TGCGCCAGCAGTGGGGCCGCTAGCGGGAGTGAGACCCAGTACTTC
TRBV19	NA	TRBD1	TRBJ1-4	CASSIDATTPGQGGKLFF	TGTGCCAGTAGTATAGATGCCACTACTCCGGGACAGGGAGGAAAACTGTTTTTT
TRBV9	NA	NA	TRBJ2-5	CASSPRGGTEETQYF	TGTGCCAGCAGCCCTCGTGGGGGGACAGAAGAGACCCAGTACTTC
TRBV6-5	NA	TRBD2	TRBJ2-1	CASRSAAGPYNEQFF	TGTGCCAGCAGGAGTGCAGCGGGGCCCTACAATGAGCAGTTCTTC
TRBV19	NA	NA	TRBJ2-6	CASLPGLTSPGANVLTF	TGTGCCAGTCTTCCGGGACTGACCTCTCCCGGGGCCAACGTCCTGACTTTC
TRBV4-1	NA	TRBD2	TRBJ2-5	CASSQEASGETQYF	TGCGCCAGCAGCCAAGAGGCTAGCGGAGAGACCCAGTACTTC